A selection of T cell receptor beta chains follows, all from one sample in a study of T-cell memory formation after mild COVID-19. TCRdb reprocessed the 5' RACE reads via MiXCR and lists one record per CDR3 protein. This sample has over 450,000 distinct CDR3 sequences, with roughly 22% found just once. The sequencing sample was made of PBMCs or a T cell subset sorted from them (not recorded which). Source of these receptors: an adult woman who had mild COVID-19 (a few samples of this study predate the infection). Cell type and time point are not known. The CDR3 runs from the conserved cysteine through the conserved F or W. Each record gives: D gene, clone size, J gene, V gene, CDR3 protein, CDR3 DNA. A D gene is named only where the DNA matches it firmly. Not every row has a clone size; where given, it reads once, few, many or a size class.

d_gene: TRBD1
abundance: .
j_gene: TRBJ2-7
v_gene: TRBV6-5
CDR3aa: CASSYGRTGSYEQYF
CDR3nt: TGTGCCAGCAGTTACGGGCGGACAGGGTCCTACGAGCAGTACTTC

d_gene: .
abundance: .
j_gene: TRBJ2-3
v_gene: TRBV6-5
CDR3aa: CASSPGSRADTQYF
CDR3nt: TGTGCCAGCTCCCCGGGGTCCCGGGCAGATACGCAGTATTTT

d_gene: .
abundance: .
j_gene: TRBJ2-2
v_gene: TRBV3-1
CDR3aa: CASSQDPTSLAGELFF
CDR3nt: TGTGCCAGCAGCCAAGATCCCACGTCTCTTGCCGGGGAGCTGTTTTTT

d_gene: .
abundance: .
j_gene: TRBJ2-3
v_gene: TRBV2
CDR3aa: CAIRQVHSTDTQYF
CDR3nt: TGTGCCATCCGTCAGGTTCATAGCACAGATACGCAGTATTTT

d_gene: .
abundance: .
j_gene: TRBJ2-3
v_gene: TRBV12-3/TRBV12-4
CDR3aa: CASSFAHGEGGDTQYF
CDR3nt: TGTGCCAGCAGTTTTGCCCACGGGGAGGGGGGGGATACGCAGTATTTT

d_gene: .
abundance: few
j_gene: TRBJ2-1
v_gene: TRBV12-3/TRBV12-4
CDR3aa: CASSPPSAVNNEQFF
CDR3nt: TGTGCCAGCAGTCCCCCCTCGGCGGTTAACAATGAGCAGTTCTTC

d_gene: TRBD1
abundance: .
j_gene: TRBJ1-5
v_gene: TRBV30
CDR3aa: CAWSVRGQIAQPQHF
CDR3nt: TGTGCCTGGAGTGTAAGGGGACAGATCGCACAGCCCCAGCATTTT

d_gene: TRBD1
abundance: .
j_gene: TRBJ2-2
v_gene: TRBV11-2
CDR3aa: CASSLDGTGDTGELFF
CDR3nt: TGTGCCAGCAGCTTAGACGGGACAGGAGATACCGGGGAGCTGTTTTTT

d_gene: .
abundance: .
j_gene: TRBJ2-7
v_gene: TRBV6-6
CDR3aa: CASSSRDTLSYEQYF
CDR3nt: TGTGCCAGCAGTTCCCGGGACACCCTTTCCTACGAGCAGTACTTC

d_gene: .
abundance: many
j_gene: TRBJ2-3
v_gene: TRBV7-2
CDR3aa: CASSLVWNTQYF
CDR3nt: TGTGCCAGCAGCTTAGTGTGGAATACGCAGTATTTT

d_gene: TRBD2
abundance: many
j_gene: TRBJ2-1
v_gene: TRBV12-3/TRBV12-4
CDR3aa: CASSLELAAYNEQFF
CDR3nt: TGTGCCAGCAGTTTAGAGCTAGCGGCCTACAATGAGCAGTTCTTC

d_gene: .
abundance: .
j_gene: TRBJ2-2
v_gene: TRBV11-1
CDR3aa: CASIHYLAGTLSYGAGELFF
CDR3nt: TGTGCCAGCATCCACTATCTAGCCGGGACTTTATCGTATGGGGCCGGGGAGCTGTTTTTT

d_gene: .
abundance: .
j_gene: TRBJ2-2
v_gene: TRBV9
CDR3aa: CASSSGTQNTGELFF
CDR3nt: TGTGCCAGCAGCTCCGGGACTCAGAACACCGGGGAGCTGTTTTTT

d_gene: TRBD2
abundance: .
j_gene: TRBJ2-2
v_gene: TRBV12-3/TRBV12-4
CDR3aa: CASSPLAGANTGELFF
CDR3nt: TGTGCCAGCAGTCCTCTAGCGGGAGCCAACACCGGGGAGCTGTTTTTT

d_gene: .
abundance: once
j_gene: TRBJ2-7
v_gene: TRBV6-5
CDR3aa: CASARTASYEQYF
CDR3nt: TGTGCCTCCGCCAGGACAGCATCCTACGAGCAGTACTTC

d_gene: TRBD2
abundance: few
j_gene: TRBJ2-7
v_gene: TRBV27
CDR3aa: CASSFGSGSGSEQYF
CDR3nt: TGTGCCAGCAGTTTTGGGAGCGGGAGCGGCAGCGAGCAGTACTTC

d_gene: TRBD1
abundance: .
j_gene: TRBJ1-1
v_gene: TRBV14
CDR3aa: CASRVQGLTEAFF
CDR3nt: TGTGCCAGCAGGGTACAGGGGCTCACTGAAGCTTTCTTT

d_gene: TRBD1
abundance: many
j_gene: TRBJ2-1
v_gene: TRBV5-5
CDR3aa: CASSPGQGVYNEQFF
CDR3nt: TGTGCCAGCAGCCCCGGACAGGGTGTATACAATGAGCAGTTCTTC

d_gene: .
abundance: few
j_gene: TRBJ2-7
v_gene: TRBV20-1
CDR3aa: CSAPAYEQYF
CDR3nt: TGCAGTGCGCCAGCCTACGAGCAGTACTTC

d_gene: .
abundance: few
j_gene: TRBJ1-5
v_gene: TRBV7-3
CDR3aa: CASSLGTTQPQHF
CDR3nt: TGTGCCAGCAGCTTAGGAACCACTCAGCCCCAGCATTTT

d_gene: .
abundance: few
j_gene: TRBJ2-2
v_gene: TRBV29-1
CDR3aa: CSGGRGNTGELFF
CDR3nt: TGCAGCGGGGGAAGGGGCAACACCGGGGAGCTGTTTTTT

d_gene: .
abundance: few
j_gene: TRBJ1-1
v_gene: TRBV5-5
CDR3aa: CASSSHGGVRGAFF
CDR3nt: TGTGCCAGCAGCTCCCACGGGGGGGTGCGTGGAGCTTTCTTT

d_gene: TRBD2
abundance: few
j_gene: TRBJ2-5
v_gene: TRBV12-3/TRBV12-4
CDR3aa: CASSLGTSGRGRETQYF
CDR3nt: TGTGCCAGCAGTCTTGGGACTAGCGGGAGGGGTCGGGAGACCCAGTACTTC

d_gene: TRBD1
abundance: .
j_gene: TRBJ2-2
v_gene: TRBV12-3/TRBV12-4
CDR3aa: CASSSGTGTSELFF
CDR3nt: TGTGCCAGCAGTTCCGGGACAGGTACCTCGGAGCTGTTTTTT

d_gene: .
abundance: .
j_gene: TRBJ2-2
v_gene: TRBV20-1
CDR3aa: CSARSPEVTGELFF
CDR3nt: TGCAGTGCTAGATCCCCGGAGGTCACCGGGGAGCTGTTTTTT

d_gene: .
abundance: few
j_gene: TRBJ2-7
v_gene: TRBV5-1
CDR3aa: CASSGGSGSYEQYF
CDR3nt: TGCGCCAGCAGTGGGGGCAGTGGGTCCTACGAGCAGTACTTC

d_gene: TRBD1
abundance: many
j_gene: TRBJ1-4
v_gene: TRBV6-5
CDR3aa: CASSLQGTNEKLFF
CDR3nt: TGTGCCAGCAGCTTACAGGGGACTAATGAAAAACTGTTTTTT

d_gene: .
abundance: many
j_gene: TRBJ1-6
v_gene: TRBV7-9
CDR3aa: CASSLVGGASPLHF
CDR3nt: TGTGCCAGCAGCTTAGTTGGGGGGGCATCACCCCTCCACTTT

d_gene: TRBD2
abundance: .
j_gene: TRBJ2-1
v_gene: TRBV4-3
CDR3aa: CASSQAGLAGVGYNEQFF
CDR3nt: TGCGCCAGCAGCCAAGCGGGACTAGCGGGAGTTGGGTACAATGAGCAGTTCTTC

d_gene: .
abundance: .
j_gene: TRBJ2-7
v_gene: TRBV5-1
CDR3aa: CASSLGADEQYF
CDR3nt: TGCGCCAGCAGCTTGGGGGCCGACGAGCAGTACTTC

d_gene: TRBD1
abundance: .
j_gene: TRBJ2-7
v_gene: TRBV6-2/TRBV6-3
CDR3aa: CASRWTGVYEQYF
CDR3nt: TGTGCCAGCAGATGGACAGGCGTCTACGAGCAGTACTTC

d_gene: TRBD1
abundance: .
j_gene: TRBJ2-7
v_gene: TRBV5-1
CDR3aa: CASSPNRDRKTYEQYF
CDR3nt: TGCGCCAGCAGCCCTAACCGGGACAGGAAAACCTACGAGCAGTACTTC

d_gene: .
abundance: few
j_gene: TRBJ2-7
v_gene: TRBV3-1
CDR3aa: CASSPRWAEQYF
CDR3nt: TGTGCCAGCAGCCCCAGATGGGCCGAGCAGTACTTC